The clone carrying this T cell receptor (beta chain) showed up just once. Its specificity is not known. Clones were sequenced by immunoSEQ multiplex PCR, and TCRdb holds only the in-frame ones, with some missing. The sample holds more than 250,000 clones, roughly 93% seen once. This sample is drawn from a study of T cell responses to AZD1222 COVID-19 vaccine. Points from the study as a whole: Most donors were white British, females outnumbered males, and clonal diversity was possibly underestimated. Researchers report vaccine-associated CD4 TCRs spanning spike, with dominance at 160-218 and 743-854.

There are 14 residues in the CDR3. CDR1 SSHAT and CDR2 FNYEAQ come from the germline V gene (reference sequence). V was shortened by 5 bases and J by 1 base, with 11 bases between the two germline ends. Specimen: peripheral blood, collected on day 0 of AZD1222 vaccination. The chain employs TRBV7-7 and TRBJ1-1; D call uncertain. This receptor was taken from an adult in good health. CDR3 sequence (DNA): TGTGCCAGCAGCCAAACGTGGAGGAACACTGAAGCTTTCTTT. Its protein is CASSQTWRNTEAFF. Based on the CDR3 plus reference TRBV7-7 and TRBJ1-1, the full variable domain is GAGVSQSPRYKVTKRGQDVTLRCDPISSHATLYWYQQALGQGPEFLTYFNYEAQPDKSGLPSDRFSAERPEGSISTLTIQRTEQRDSAMYRCASSQTWRNTEAFFGQGTRLTVV.